This T cell receptor beta chain was observed in a study of identical twins (dated by TCRdb to about 2016). Concerning the study at large: TCR alpha and beta repertoires from monozygotic twins, unrelated adults of various ages and cord blood were deep-sequenced to test whether fetal clonotypes persist. Replicate twin experiments were performed at different times using different library preparation protocols to rule out contamination. What the study reported, not specific to this receptor: In monozygotic twins, out-of-frame TCR alpha sharing was systematically underestimated by recombination models, although the models agreed with sharing between unrelated individuals. Invariant T cells such as MAIT and iNKT could partly confound zero-insertion analyses, although diverse VJ usage argued against such confounding for most clonotypes. Out-of-frame TCR alpha sequences shared between twins showed an excess of low generation-probability sequences compared with coincidental sharing between unrelated individuals. Because the same donors could not be followed over many years, the conclusions depended on cross-sectional statistical analysis. Fewer insertions were carried by abundant cord blood beta clonotypes; a weaker similar trend was observed in young adult naive repertoires, while no such trend was observed in memory repertoires. Excess twin sharing in beta out-of-frame sequences was weaker because fewer shared sequences lowered the signal-to-noise ratio.

This clonotype was seen many times. Which antigen it targets is not known. Per-base qualities were not stored, and no clone one base away is much larger. V is clipped by 3 bases and J by 4 bases, and the sequence between their germline boundaries is 6 bases long. There are 12 amino acids in the CDR3, from cysteine to phenylalanine inclusive. The CDR3 DNA has 36 bases and is translated from base 1. CDR1 and CDR2 are read off the germline V gene as SQVTM and ANQGSEA. Every donor was a healthy Caucasian. Three pairs of female monozygotic twins, all aged roughly 18 to 30 years, made up the twin cohort. CD4+ and CD8+ T cell populations were isolated with positive isolation kits from Invitrogen. Receptor libraries were prepared by 5' RACE. This sample was sequenced with an Illumina HiSeq 2000. Template switching introduced a universal primer binding site; the final cDNA contained a unique molecular identifier, enabling accurate counting of TCR cDNA molecules. First-strand cDNA for TCR alpha and beta chains was synthesized from specific primers in the conserved constant-segment region. To control for contamination, each cDNA library was double barcoded with a SMART-Mk sample barcode plus Illumina barcodes. TruSeq adapter sequences and Illumina sample barcodes were added in two successive PCR steps. TCR alpha and beta cDNA libraries were sequenced on the Illumina HiSeq platform with custom primers. The published analysis was carried out like this. Raw reads were processed with MiGEC to extract unique molecular identifiers, and MiXCR was used to determine CDR3 positions. For each individual, recombination models were inferred using an EM algorithm with the repgenHMM and IGoR tools. The tcR package in R was used for shared clonotype analysis, with sharing normalized by the product of cloneset sizes. Out-of-frame nonproductive sequences were analyzed to study raw recombination free of thymic and clonal selection effects. TCRdb passed the public sequencing reads through fastp at Q25 and MiXCR, retaining productive beta sequences. Rows with a matching CDR3 protein are joined into one entry that keeps the most common DNA and genes. None of the V and J calls come from the authors' own analysis; TCRdb made them. The sample data list 300,000 to 400,000 distinct CDR3 sequences, and 9% to 15% of these were observed just once. 7.2% of the sample rests with the top ten.

The same data also went into a second study, on yellow fever vaccine responses in identical twins. Taken from the second paper: The T cell response to vaccination in identical twins was reported by the authors to appear partly convergent and partly personalized. The study precisely tracked vaccine-responding T cell clones in identical twins.

Sequenced input: CD8+ T cells sorted from blood. The sequence links TRBV29-1 to TRBJ2-2; no D gene is confidently identified. This receptor was identified in a woman aged 18-35 years in good health. The CDR3 reads as follows: CSVEAGTGELFF. The sequenced DNA: TGCAGCGTTGAGGCAGGCACCGGGGAGCTGTTTTTT.